The 21 T cell receptor beta chains below were found in one sample sequenced in a study of blood T cell repertoires in COVID-19 (dated by TCRdb to 2020 to 2021). Receptor libraries were prepared by the immunoSEQ multiplex PCR assay. TCRdb stores this immuneACCESS table with in-frame sequences only. Part of the clones is absent; in the studies checked, under half of the shortfall reflects unresolved V genes, and no reason is known for the rest. The sample has around 250,000 clones on record, roughly four fifths of them singletons. The ten largest account for 1.9% of the sample. Sequenced material: peripheral blood. All receptors come from a man younger than 45 who had recovered from COVID-19.

V is TRBV11-3 and J is TRBJ1-6; D is possibly TRBD1 (6 bases). The CDR3 runs to 13 residues. The V gene lost 4 bases and the J gene lost 10 bases, with 11 bases spanning the gap. Germline V gene data show CDR1 as SGHNT and CDR2 as YENEEA. The CDR3 here is CASSSTGRSPLHF. In DNA form, the CDR3 reads TGTGCCAGCAGCTCAACAGGGAGATCACCCCTCCACTTT.

This chain joins TRBV5-6 and TRBJ1-1; D is possibly TRBD1 (5 bases). The germline CDR1 and CDR2 sequences are SGHDT and YYEEEE. This CDR3 has 14 amino acids. Deletions cut 0 bases from V and 5 bases from J, with 11 bases between. CDR3 sequence: CASSLGPGGTEAFF. The CDR3 bases are TGTGCCAGCAGCTTGGGGCCGGGGGGTACTGAAGCTTTCTTT.

The chain couples TRBV19 to TRBJ2-6; 7 bases are a match to TRBD2. Germline CDR1 reads LNHDA; CDR2 reads SQIVND (reference sequence). The CDR3 runs 14 residues. J lost 2 bases, V lost 8 bases, and 3 bases had no gene match. The CDR3 reads CASGGEAGANVLTF. The CDR3 coding sequence is TGTGCCAGTGGGGGGGAGGCTGGGGCCAACGTCCTGACTTTC.

The chain joins TRBV4-1 to TRBJ2-7; unclear D gene. Trimming shortened V by 3 bases and J by 3 bases, and 15 bases separated the two germline ends. CDR3 length: 15 residues. Germline assignment: CDR1 MGHRA and CDR2 YSYEKL. The chain's CDR3 is CASSHSPGLDYEQYF. The DNA of the CDR3 is TGCGCCAGCAGCCATTCCCCAGGTCTGGACTACGAGCAGTACTTC.

The V and J genes are TRBV21-1 and TRBJ2-7; TRBD2 is taken as the D call from the table, unchecked against the DNA. TRBV21-1 is a pseudogene. This CDR3 is built from 17 residues. As DNA, the CDR3 is TGTGCCAGCAGCAAAGTTGGGACTAGCGGGGACTCCTACGAGCAGTACTTC. Protein: CASSKVGTSGDSYEQYF.

This clone came up a few times. This rearrangement joins TRBV9 to TRBJ1-3; the D gene is possibly TRBD1 (6 bases). From germline, CDR1 is SGDLS and CDR2 YYNGEE. With 4 bases removed from V and 0 bases from J, the gap between germline ends came to 14 bases. The CDR3 totals 16 residues. The CDR3 sequence is CASSPRQASSGNTIYF. DNA for the CDR3: TGTGCCAGCAGCCCCCGACAGGCCAGCTCTGGAAACACCATATATTTT.

This rearrangement joins TRBV6-6 to TRBJ2-7; no clear D. Germline loops: CDR1 MNHNY, CDR2 SVGAGI (reference sequence). V was shortened by 1 base and J by 3 bases, with 7 bases between the two germline ends. This CDR3 region has 13 residues. The CDR3 DNA is TGTGCCAGCAGTTACTTAAACAGCTACGAGCAGTACTTC. Protein product: CASSYLNSYEQYF.

Only one count was recorded for this clone. The rearrangement links TRBV6-1 to TRBJ1-6; no definite D call. The CDR3 covers 14 residues. V dropped 3 bases and J dropped 6 bases, with 9 bases sitting between them. CDR1 and CDR2 (germline): MNHNS, SASEGT. The CDR3 DNA is TGTGCCAGCAGTGACAAACATCCTAATTCACCCCTCCACTTT. This codes for CASSDKHPNSPLHF.

The rearrangement joins TRBV3-1 (or the pseudogene TRBV3-2) to TRBJ1-2; D may be TRBD1 (5 bases). This CDR3 contains 14 residues. V was cut by 3 bases and J by 5 bases, with 13 bases left in between. Looked up from germline, CDR1 is LGHDT and CDR2 is YNNKEL (reference sequence). The CDR3 sequence is CASSHEGRTYGYTF. As DNA, the CDR3 is TGTGCCAGCAGCCATGAGGGGAGGACTTATGGCTACACCTTC.

The CDR3 DNA reads as TGCGCCAGCAGCGGGACTAGCGGGGGGCCGGAGACCCAGTACTTC. Encoded protein: CASSGTSGGPETQYF. This sequence joins TRBV5-1 and TRBJ2-5; 15 nucleotides agree with TRBD2. Germline CDR1 SGHRS, CDR2 YFSETQ. The CDR3 loop spans 15 amino acids. The J segment lost 5 bases and the V segment lost 4 bases, leaving 3 bases of the junction unmatched.

The genes are TRBV6-5 and TRBJ1-5; D may be TRBD1 (5 bases). With 4 bases removed from V and 6 bases from J, the gap between germline ends came to 10 bases. The CDR3 has 13 residues. CDR1 is MNHEY and CDR2 is SVGAGI in the germline V gene. CDR3 sequence reads: CASSSNRFQPQHF. The DNA for the CDR3 is TGTGCCAGCAGTTCCAACAGGTTTCAGCCCCAGCATTTT.

The V call is TRBV10-3, the J call TRBJ1-5; TRBD1 is a possible D gene (5 bases). Germline V gene lookup returns CDR1 ENHRY and CDR2 SYGVKD. CDR3 length equals 12 residues. V lost 10 bases to trimming and J lost 5 bases, with 12 bases between them. This chain's CDR3 is CATSDSYQPQHF. CDR3 nucleotides: TGTGCCACCTCCGACAGCTATCAGCCCCAGCATTTT.

V and J are TRBV20-1 and TRBJ1-3; D call uncertain. V shed 3 bases and J shed 0 bases, with 6 bases lying between them. CDR3 length: 13 residues. CDR1 DFQATT and CDR2 SNEGSKA come from the germline V gene (reference sequence). The CDR3 reads CSASDGSGNTIYF. Written as DNA, the CDR3 is TGCAGTGCTAGTGACGGCTCTGGAAACACCATATATTTT.

The chain recombines TRBV7-2 with TRBJ1-3, with D uncertain. The CDR3 contains 15 residues. V lost 5 bases to trimming and J lost 4 bases, with 15 bases between them. Germline-derived CDR1 and CDR2 are SGHTA and FQGNSA. The CDR3 loop is CASSATREVGNTIYF. In DNA form, the CDR3 reads TGTGCCAGCAGCGCCACTCGGGAGGTCGGAAACACCATATATTTT.

The V gene is TRBV10-3, the J gene TRBJ2-7; TRBD1 might be the D (5 bases). Germline CDR1 and CDR2: ENHRY and SYGVKD. The CDR3 sequence is 13 residues long. V was shortened by 6 bases and J by 0 bases, with 9 bases between the two germline ends. CDR3 loop: CAIRSDSSYEQYF. The CDR3 nucleotides are TGTGCCATCAGAAGCGACAGCTCCTACGAGCAGTACTTC.

The CDR3, as DNA: TGTGCCAGCAGTTTTACAGGGCATGAGGGCTACACCTTC. Encoded protein: CASSFTGHEGYTF. The chain links TRBV2 to TRBJ1-2, with D tentatively TRBD1 (6 bases). The germline V gene encodes CDR1 SNHLY and CDR2 FYNNEI. V was cut by 5 bases and J by 8 bases, with 15 bases left in between. This CDR3 spans 13 amino acids.

This clone was detected once. The genes are TRBV5-5 and TRBJ2-5, with D hard to call. This CDR3 spans 11 amino acids. The V gene's germline CDR1 is SGHKS and CDR2 YYEKEE (reference sequence). Trimming took off 5 bases at V and 4 bases at J, with 6 bases between the two ends. This CDR3 is CASSSVETQYF. The CDR3 DNA reads TGTGCCAGCAGTTCAGTAGAGACCCAGTACTTC.

This chain joins TRBV6-5 and TRBJ2-7; tentatively, D is TRBD1 (6 bases). The CDR3 covers 14 residues. The germline gives CDR1 MNHEY, CDR2 SVGAGI. The V and J ends lost 5 bases and 0 bases respectively, with 11 bases between them. This CDR3 reads CASSRAGDSYEQYV. CDR3 sequence (DNA): TGTGCCAGCAGTCGGGCAGGGGACTCCTACGAGCAGTACGTC.

The chain combines TRBV4-2 with TRBJ2-3; possibly TRBD1 for D (5 bases). Per the germline V gene, CDR1 is LGHNA and CDR2 is YNFKEQ. With 2 bases removed from V and 0 bases from J, the gap between germline ends came to 6 bases. The CDR3 consists of 14 residues. This CDR3 reads CASSQPGSTDTQYF. CDR3 DNA: TGTGCCAGCAGCCAACCAGGGAGCACAGATACGCAGTATTTT.

In this sample, this clone turned up once. The V and J genes are TRBV6-5 and TRBJ2-7, with 11 bases lining up with TRBD2. The germline CDR1 and CDR2 sequences are MNHEY and SVGAGI. This CDR3 comprises 15 residues. The J segment lost 6 bases and the V segment lost 5 bases, leaving 9 bases of the junction unmatched. DNA for the CDR3: TGTGCCAGCAGTACCTATAGCGGGGGGGCCGGCGAGCAGTACTTC. Translating it yields CASSTYSGGAGEQYF.

This chain links TRBV10-3 with TRBJ1-5; 7 nucleotides match TRBD1. V was clipped by 6 bases and J by 0 bases; unmatched bases: 5. CDR3 size: 15 residues. Germline V gene lookup returns CDR1 ENHRY and CDR2 SYGVKD. The CDR3 protein is CAISQDRDSNQPQHF. CDR3 nucleotide sequence: TGTGCCATCAGCCAAGACAGGGATAGCAATCAGCCCCAGCATTTT.